One sample yielded the 31 T cell receptor beta chains listed below, sequenced in a study of metastatic and nonmetastatic thyroid tumors. Via MiXCR, TCRdb re-called the PCR reads. Among tens of thousands of clones listed, less than 25% were seen once. Thyroid surgery was performed in patients who had received no treatment beforehand. The sequenced sample was blood. The receptors stem from a female donor with papillary thyroid cancer or a benign thyroid nodule (not recorded which). Some clones in this sample may be carry-over from other donors' samples.

This clone has ten or more counts. This chain connects TRBV20-1 to TRBJ2-3; possible D gene TRBD1, 6 bases. CDR1 is DFQATT, CDR2 SNEGSKA, per germline (reference sequence). The V gene lost 2 bases and the J gene lost 4 bases, with 13 bases spanning the gap. CDR3 length: 14 residues. CDR3 region: CSARPAGVADTQYF. DNA of the CDR3: TGCAGTGCTAGACCTGCAGGGGTTGCAGATACGCAGTATTTT.

This clone was found a few times. One end of the junction does not line up with germline, which may come from a read error. The genes are TRBV19 and TRBJ1-2; the match to TRBD1 covers 7 bases. The germline V gene encodes CDR1 LNHDA and CDR2 SQIVND (reference sequence). This CDR3 comprises 14 residues. The CDR3 is CDSTSAGTVYGYTF. The CDR3 coding sequence is TGTGACAGTACCTCCGCCGGGACAGTATATGGGTACACCTTC.

Notes on this clone: Germline is not matched at one junction end, which may reflect a read error. The chain carries TRBV28 and TRBJ2-7, with D unclear. This CDR3 spans 11 amino acids. From germline, CDR1 is MDHEN and CDR2 SYDVKM. CDR3 sequence (DNA): TGTGCCAGCAGTTCTTCCCACGAGCATTACTTC. This encodes CASSSSHEHYF.

This clone was picked up many times. This chain connects TRBV6-1 to TRBJ2-5; 11 bases line up with TRBD1. The J segment lost 2 bases and the V segment lost 8 bases, leaving 7 bases of the junction unmatched. Looked up from germline, CDR1 is MNHNS and CDR2 is SASEGT. The CDR3 covers 15 residues. DNA for the CDR3: TGTGCCAGCCCTGGGACAGGGGGGTTTCAAGAGACCCAGTACTTC. It is translated as CASPGTGGFQETQYF.

The V gene is TRBV11-2, the J gene TRBJ2-1; 7 positions match TRBD2. The V gene's germline CDR1 is SGHAT and CDR2 FQNNGV. The CDR3 runs 16 residues. With V trimmed by 2 bases and J by 2 bases, 6 bases remained unmatched. The chain's CDR3 is CASSLNYGGTYNEQFF. As DNA, the CDR3 is TGTGCCAGCAGCTTAAATTACGGGGGGACCTACAATGAGCAGTTCTTC.

Many counts were recorded for this clone. The chain combines TRBV7-6 with TRBJ1-1; no clear D. With 3 bases removed from V and 4 bases from J, the gap between germline ends came to 6 bases. Germline V gene sequence: CDR1 SGHVS, CDR2 FNYEAQ. CDR3 length: 12 amino acids. The CDR3 DNA sequence: TGTGCCAGCAGCTTCGACGGCACTGAAGCTTTCTTT. It translates to CASSFDGTEAFF.

Many counts were recorded for this clone. This sequence joins TRBV7-9 and TRBJ2-7; no definite D call. Germline V gene sequence: CDR1 SEHNR, CDR2 FQNEAQ (reference sequence). V was cut by 1 base and J by 7 bases, with 8 bases left in between. The CDR3 length is 12 residues. CDR3 sequence: CASSLERNEQYF. Here the CDR3 DNA reads TGTGCCAGCAGCTTAGAGAGGAATGAGCAGTACTTC.

This clone was recorded at least ten times. The chain employs TRBV18 and TRBJ1-1; D possibly corresponds to TRBD1 (6 bases). Trimming removed 5 bases from V and 5 bases from J, with 15 bases in between. The CDR3 is 14 residues long. Germline V gives CDR1 KGHSH, CDR2 LQKENI. Here the CDR3 reads CASSFQGQLTEAFF. The CDR3 DNA follows: TGTGCCAGCTCATTCCAGGGGCAGTTGACTGAAGCTTTCTTT. The full variable domain, rest sourced from reference TRBV18 and TRBJ1-1, is NAGVMQNPRHLVRRRGQEARLRCSPMKGHSHVYWYRQLPEEGLKFMVYLQKENIIDESGMPKERFSAEFPKEGPSILRIQQVVRGDSAAYFCASSFQGQLTEAFFGQGTRLTVV.

This clone has more than one count but fewer than ten. The junction differs from germline at one of its ends, possibly a read error. The chain is built from TRBV6-1 and TRBJ1-3; D not certain. This CDR3 comprises 15 residues. Germline V gives CDR1 MNHNS, CDR2 SASEGT. DNA for the CDR3: TGTGTCAGCAGAGTCCGCAGCCCCTCTGTAAACACCATATATTTT. Amino acid sequence: CVSRVRSPSVNTIYF.

This clone occurred many times. The genes are TRBV7-6 and TRBJ2-1; tentative D call: TRBD1 (5 bases). There are 13 residues in the CDR3. The germline V and J ends were trimmed by 5 bases and 4 bases, with 9 bases remaining between them. Germline CDR1 reads SGHVS; CDR2 reads FNYEAQ. The CDR3 nucleotides read TGTGCCAGCAGCCAAGACAGATACAATGAGCAGTTCTTC. Translating it yields CASSQDRYNEQFF. The whole variable domain, remainder taken from reference TRBV7-6 and TRBJ2-1, is GAGVSQSPRYKVTKRGQDVALRCDPISGHVSLYWYRQALGQGPEFLTYFNYEAQQDKSGLPNDRFSAERPEGSISTLTIQRTEQRDSAMYRCASSQDRYNEQFFGPGTRLTVL.

This clone was detected a few times. The chain carries TRBV6-1 and TRBJ2-7; the D gene could be TRBD1 or TRBD2 (5 bases each). In germline, CDR1 is MNHNS, CDR2 SASEGT. The CDR3 loop spans 15 amino acids. Trimming stripped 6 bases from V and 5 bases from J, with 20 bases between. For the CDR3, the DNA is TGTGCCAGCAGATCCGGGACCTATGCCGGGGACGAGCAGTACTTC. Translated: CASRSGTYAGDEQYF.

In this sample, this clone turned up many times. The V gene is TRBV6-1, the J gene TRBJ2-4; the D gene is possibly TRBD1 (5 bases). The germline V gene has CDR1 MNHNS and CDR2 SASEGT. This CDR3 contains 15 residues. V was pared by 5 bases and J by 0 bases, with 11 bases between. The CDR3 region has the DNA TGTGCCAGCAGTCACGACAGTTTAGCCAAAAACATTCAGTACTTC. It encodes CASSHDSLAKNIQYF.

This clone has at least ten counts. The chain combines TRBV5-1 with TRBJ2-7, with unresolved D. The germline CDR1 and CDR2 sequences are SGHRS and YFSETQ. Trimming took 0 bases from V and 6 from J, leaving 13 bases between them. CDR3 length: 14 amino acids. CDR3 sequence: CASSLGVWGLEQYF. CDR3 in DNA: TGCGCCAGCAGCTTGGGAGTCTGGGGTCTCGAGCAGTACTTC.

This clone came up many times. The chain links TRBV7-9 to TRBJ2-3; D is unclear. Germline loops: CDR1 SEHNR, CDR2 FQNEAQ (reference sequence). This CDR3 contains 14 residues. V was cut by 0 bases and J by 8 bases, with 12 bases left in between. The CDR3 sequence is CASSLAGQAVTQYF. The CDR3 DNA reads TGTGCCAGCAGCTTAGCCGGCCAAGCCGTTACGCAGTATTTT.

Concerning this clone itself: A much more abundant neighbour one base away suggests this may be a read error. The V and J genes are TRBV9 and TRBJ2-3; 7 nucleotides match TRBD2. Per the germline V gene, CDR1 is SGDLS and CDR2 is YYNGEE. The CDR3 is 16 residues long. V was pared by 4 bases and J by 2 bases, with 10 bases of the junction left unmatched. The CDR3 bases are TGTGCCAGCAGCACAAGTTCCGGGGGGTACACAGATACGCAGTATTTT. Translated: CASSTSSGGYTDTQYF.

The chain recombines TRBV14 with TRBJ2-7; 9 bases line up with TRBD2. The CDR3 has 15 residues. The V gene end was trimmed by 4 bases and the J gene end by 4 bases; junction bases not matched to a gene: 8. The germline V gene encodes CDR1 SGHDN and CDR2 FVKESK. CDR3 amino acids: CASSPLSAGGYEQYF. CDR3 nucleotide sequence: TGTGCCAGCAGCCCCTTATCCGCGGGAGGGTACGAGCAGTACTTC.

This clone was counted only a few times. This may arise from a read error, as a much more abundant clone is one base away. The same CDR3 can be traced to other DNA sequences in this sample. This chain links TRBV7-3 with TRBJ2-1, with D possibly being TRBD2 (5 bases). The germline V gene has CDR1 SGHTA and CDR2 FQGTGA. The ends were cut back, 6 bases at V and 6 bases at J, with 12 bases in the middle. This CDR3 contains 13 residues. DNA of the CDR3: TGTGCCAGCAGTGGTGGGAGCATCAATGAGCAGTTCTTC. Its protein product is CASSGGSINEQFF.

This clone was picked up a small number of times. The rearrangement links TRBV19 to TRBJ2-2; D is possibly TRBD1 (6 bases). Trimming removed 4 bases from V and 4 bases from J, with 16 bases in between. Germline CDR1 is LNHDA and CDR2 is SQIVND (reference sequence). The CDR3 is 16 amino acids. CDR3 DNA: TGTGCCAGTAGTACGCCGCAAGGGGGTCTCACCGGGGAGCTGTTTTTT. It translates to CASSTPQGGLTGELFF.

This clone was observed a few times. This chain joins TRBV28 and TRBJ2-7; TRBD2 aligns across 11 bases. Germline V gene sequence: CDR1 MDHEN, CDR2 SYDVKM. The CDR3 runs 15 residues. The ends lost 8 bases at V and 3 bases at J; junction bases unmatched: 9. Here the CDR3 reads CASASRLAGGYEQYF. CDR3 bases: TGTGCCAGCGCTTCCCGGCTAGCGGGAGGCTACGAGCAGTACTTC.

In its sample, this clone was seen many times. This chain connects TRBV15 to TRBJ2-5; 9 bases agree with TRBD2. Trimming at V came to 3 bases and at J to 4 bases, leaving 9 bases not matched to a gene. This CDR3 spans 16 amino acids. The germline V gene has CDR1 LNHNV and CDR2 YYDKDF (reference sequence). CDR3 amino acids: CATSRRPSGKGETQYF. CDR3 bases: TGTGCCACCAGCAGGCGCCCTAGCGGGAAGGGAGAGACCCAGTACTTC.

This clone has ten or more counts. Other DNA sequences in this sample translate to the same CDR3. The chain joins TRBV10-1 to TRBJ2-1; 7 bases line up with TRBD1. CDR1 is WNHNN, CDR2 SYGVQD, per germline (reference sequence). The CDR3 is made up of 14 amino acids. The ends lost 6 bases at V and 0 bases at J; junction bases unmatched: 2. CDR3 nucleotides: TGCGCCAGCAGCGACAGGGTCTCCTACAATGAGCAGTTCTTC. Its translation is CASSDRVSYNEQFF.

This clone counts as medium-sized. The V call is TRBV6-1, the J call TRBJ2-1, with TRBD2 matching 9 bases. The CDR3 consists of 13 residues. Losses at the gene ends were 4 bases for V and 7 bases for J; bases not matched to a gene: 2. CDR1 is MNHNS, CDR2 SASEGT, per germline. The CDR3 coding sequence is TGTGCCAGCAGTGGACTAGCGGAGAATGAGCAGTTCTTC. Its protein is CASSGLAENEQFF.

V is TRBV20-1 and J is TRBJ2-7, with TRBD1 as a possible D gene (5 bases). Trimming took 3 bases from V and 6 from J, leaving 12 bases between them. The germline gives CDR1 DFQATT, CDR2 SNEGSKA (reference sequence). The CDR3 runs to 12 residues. CDR3 bases: TGCAGTGCTAGTTCAGGGTCAGGCGAGCAGTACTTC. This codes for CSASSGSGEQYF.

For this clone: Other DNA sequences of this sample code for an identical CDR3. The chain uses TRBV6-1 and TRBJ2-1, with 8 bases that match TRBD2. CDR1 and CDR2 from the germline V gene are MNHNS and SASEGT. Trimming cost V 6 bases and J 5 bases; bases outside gene matches: 12. The CDR3 spans 16 residues. The CDR3 protein is CASRPGLGFSDNEQFF. The DNA for the CDR3 is TGTGCCAGCAGACCGGGACTAGGCTTTTCCGACAATGAGCAGTTCTTC.

This clone has a handful of counts. The CDR3 sequence is CASSPNRGEGGRNEKLFF. The CDR3 DNA follows: TGCGCCAGCAGCCCGAACCGGGGTGAGGGGGGCAGGAATGAAAAACTGTTTTTT. The V and J genes are TRBV4-1 and TRBJ1-4; the D gene is possibly TRBD1 (6 bases). The germline gives CDR1 MGHRA, CDR2 YSYEKL. The length of the CDR3 is 18 residues. The ends were cut back, 4 bases at V and 5 bases at J, with 23 bases in the middle.

This clone was recorded many times. This chain joins TRBV19 and TRBJ2-1; 10 positions match TRBD2. The V gene's germline CDR1 is LNHDA and CDR2 SQIVND (reference sequence). The CDR3 is 15 residues long. The V and J ends lost 8 bases and 7 bases, in that order; junction bases with no gene match: 11. The CDR3 protein is CASSRTGTSVNEQFF. CDR3 nucleotides: TGTGCCAGTTCCCGAACCGGGACTAGCGTTAATGAGCAGTTCTTC.

On this clone itself: A much larger clone is a single base away; this may be a read error. This CDR3 reads CSAPGTGVTVELFF. The CDR3 region has the DNA TGCAGTGCCCCCGGGACAGGGGTGACCGTGGAGCTGTTTTTT. The chain uses TRBV20-1 and TRBJ2-2, with 10 bases lining up with TRBD1. In germline, CDR1 is DFQATT, CDR2 SNEGSKA (reference sequence). CDR3 size: 14 residues.

A few counts support this clone. This may be a read error: a much more frequent sequence differs by one nucleotide. The chain couples TRBV30 to TRBJ1-5; D remains ambiguous. The CDR3 is 14 amino acids. V lost 3 bases to trimming and J lost 3 bases, with 12 bases between them. CDR1 is GTSNPN, CDR2 SVGIG, per germline (reference sequence). The CDR3 protein is CAWRGVSVNQPQHF. The CDR3 DNA reads as TGTGCCTGGAGGGGAGTTTCGGTCAATCAGCCCCAGCATTTT.

This chain joins TRBV4-2 and TRBJ2-6, with 7 bases aligning to TRBD2. The CDR3 has 16 residues. Germline loops: CDR1 LGHNA, CDR2 YNFKEQ. With 1 base clipped from V and 0 bases from J, the junction kept 0 bases outside the gene matches. The CDR3 protein is CASSQGTSSGANVLTF. The CDR3 DNA is TGTGCCAGCAGCCAAGGGACTAGCTCTGGGGCCAACGTCCTGACTTTC.

This clone has at least ten counts. The chain couples TRBV20-1 to TRBJ2-7, with D possibly TRBD2 on 6 matching bases. The CDR3 spans 14 residues. Trimming left V 0 bases short and J 6 bases short, with 15 bases between. Germline CDR1 reads DFQATT; CDR2 reads SNEGSKA (reference sequence). The CDR3 sequence is CSARDPTRAGEQYF. CDR3 DNA sequence: TGCAGTGCTAGAGATCCGACCAGAGCGGGCGAGCAGTACTTC.

In its sample, this clone was seen a few times. It may be a read error: a sequence one base away is much more abundant. This sample also contains other DNA sequences that code for the same CDR3. The chain combines TRBV11-1 with TRBJ2-2; maybe TRBD1 (6 bases). The CDR3 loop spans 16 amino acids. The germline V gene has CDR1 SGHAT and CDR2 FQDESV (reference sequence). DNA for the CDR3: TGTGCCAGCAGCTTATACGGGGACATAAACACCGGGGAGCTGTTTTTC. Protein: CASSLYGDINTGELFF.